This record covers a single T cell receptor beta chain. Using immunoSEQ multiplex PCR, the repertoire was profiled, and TCRdb retains in-frame clones only, with some absent. Here the sample spans approximately 100,000 clones, more than 85% being singletons. Germline lookup yields CDR1 SGDLS and CDR2 YYNGEE. V shed 1 base, J shed 7 bases, and the junction held 4 bases outside the gene matches. CDR3 length: 15 residues. These data belong to a study of T cell responses to AZD1222 COVID-19 vaccine. Sample: peripheral blood, taken on day 0 of AZD1222 vaccination. The rearrangement uses TRBV9 and TRBJ1-6; 8 nucleotides agree with TRBD1. This receptor was identified in an adult in good health. This chain's CDR3 is CASSVNTGGNSPLHF. CDR3 in DNA: TGTGCCAGCAGCGTAAACACAGGGGGGAATTCACCCCTCCACTTT.